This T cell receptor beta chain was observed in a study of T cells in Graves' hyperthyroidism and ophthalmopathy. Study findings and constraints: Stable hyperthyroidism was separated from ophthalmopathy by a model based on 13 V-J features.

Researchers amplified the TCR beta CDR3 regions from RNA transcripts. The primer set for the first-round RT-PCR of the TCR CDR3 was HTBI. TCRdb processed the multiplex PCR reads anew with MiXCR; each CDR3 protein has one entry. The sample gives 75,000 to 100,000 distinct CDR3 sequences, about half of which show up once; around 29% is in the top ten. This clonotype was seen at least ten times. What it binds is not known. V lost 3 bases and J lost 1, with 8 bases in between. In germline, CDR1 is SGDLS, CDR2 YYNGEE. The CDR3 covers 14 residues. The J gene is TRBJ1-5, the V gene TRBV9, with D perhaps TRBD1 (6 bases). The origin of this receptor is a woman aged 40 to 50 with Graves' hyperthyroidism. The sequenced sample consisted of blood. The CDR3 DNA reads TGTGCCAGCAGCGCGGGACAAAGCAATCAGCCCCAGCATTTT. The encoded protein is CASSAGQSNQPQHF. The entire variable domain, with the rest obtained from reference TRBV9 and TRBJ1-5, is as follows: DSGVTQTPKHLITATGQRVTLRCSPRSGDLSVYWYQQSLDQGLQFLIQYYNGEERAKGNILERFSAQQFPDLHSELNLSSLELGDSALYFCASSAGQSNQPQHFGDGTRLSIL.